This TCR beta chain was found in a study of T cell responses to AZD1222 COVID-19 vaccine. In regard to this clone: No antigen is known for it.

The repertoire was sequenced with immunoSEQ multiplex PCR; TCRdb's copy has only in-frame clones and lacks some. The sample holds around 78,000 clones; about nine tenths are singletons and the top ten take 24%. This CDR3 spans 15 amino acids. Between the trimmed V and J ends, which lost 6 bases and 0 bases, there was a span of 11 bases. Per the germline V gene, CDR1 is MNHEY and CDR2 is SVGAGI. General study points: Nearly half of unique spike-specific TCRs reportedly avoided B.1.351 and B.1.1.7 mutated regions. Dominant at 160-218 and 743-854, vaccine-associated CD4 TCRs also spanned spike. Among the donors, most were white British and more were female, and clonal diversity was possibly underestimated.

The rearrangement uses TRBV6-5 and TRBJ2-2, with D possibly TRBD1 on 6 matching bases. This material consisted of peripheral blood, taken on day 0 of AZD1222 vaccination. The sequence was collected from an adult in good health. The CDR3 region has the DNA TGTGCCAGCAGCAAGGACAGACCGAACACCGGGGAGCTGTTTTTT. Its protein is CASSKDRPNTGELFF.